This T cell receptor beta chain emerged from a study of control samples from healthy donors and cancer patients. This CDR3 is 14 amino acids long. The germline gives CDR1 GTSNPN, CDR2 SVGIG (reference sequence). The junction had 11 bases not matched to a gene; V was cut back by 3 bases and J by 8 bases. Here immunoSEQ multiplex PCR was the method, and the copy in TCRdb shows in-frame clones only, minus some. The top ten clones hold around 3.7% of a sample with about 50,000 clones, 94% of them seen once. The source material was blood. The sequence was collected from a man aged 25-45 years in good health. This chain links TRBV30 with TRBJ1-2, with 8 bases fitting TRBD1. CDR3 protein: CAWRAGQAWGGYTF. The CDR3 nucleotides read TGTGCCTGGAGGGCGGGACAGGCGTGGGGAGGCTACACCTTC.